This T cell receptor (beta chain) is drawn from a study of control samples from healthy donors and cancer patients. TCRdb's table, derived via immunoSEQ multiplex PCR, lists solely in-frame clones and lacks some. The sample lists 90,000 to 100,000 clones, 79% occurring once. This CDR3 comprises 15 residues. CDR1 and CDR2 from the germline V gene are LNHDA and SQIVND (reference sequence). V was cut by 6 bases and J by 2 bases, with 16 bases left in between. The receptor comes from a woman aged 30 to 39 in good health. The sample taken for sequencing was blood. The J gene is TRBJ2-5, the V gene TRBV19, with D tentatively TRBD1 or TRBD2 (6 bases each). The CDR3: CASRRGRIEQETQYF. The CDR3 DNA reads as TGTGCCAGTAGACGGGGGCGGATAGAACAAGAGACCCAGTACTTC.